The text below deals with one T cell receptor beta chain. This clone was seen repeatedly, ten times or more. It has no known antigen specificity. Base qualities were left out, and no much larger clone turns up one base away. The sample is drawn from a study of blood T cell repertoires in COVID-19 (TCRdb year 2020). Notes on the research overall: Collaborator samples came from the United States, Italy and Spain and covered acute and convalescent phases of COVID-19. The material from the prospective study consisted of cDNA or gDNA derived from T cells, B-cell-depleted T cells, or PBMCs. Subjects who had been exposed to COVID-19, were actively infected with it, or had recovered from it provided the deeply sampled blood TCRbeta repertoires that made up the dataset. The repertoires were released in a freely available public database intended as a resource for research on the immune response to SARS-CoV-2. The samples were drawn from two sources: the first 160 participants of the ongoing ImmuneRACE study, and 1,200 or so subjects contributed by 6 global collaborators. A de-identified subject ID, COVID-19 status, age in years and sex were almost always included in the sample metadata. HLA class I and class II types, where available, came from metadata supplied by the sample provider rather than from assay-based typing. Findings and caveats that apply to the study as a whole: The amount of clinical and demographic metadata varied by source and participant and was provided uncurated.

In the prospective study, participants were roughly 18 to 100 years old, resided in 25 or so geographic areas of the United States, and were enrolled through a virtual design. To assign participants to cohorts, the prospective study relied on clinical history that participants themselves reported in a screening survey and a study questionnaire. ImmuneRACE Cohort 3 recovered participants were defined by two consecutive negative NP/OP PCR tests, healthcare professional clearance, or symptom resolution. In the prospective study, mobile phlebotomists collected whole blood, serum and a nasopharyngeal or oropharyngeal swab from each participant. Over a roughly 2-month period, participants in the prospective study had the option of providing additional blood draws and questionnaires. Blood samples from the prospective study were shipped frozen or at room temperature prior to DNA extraction. TCRbeta CDR3 regions were amplified from genomic DNA by means of the immunoSEQ Assay, a bias-controlled multiplex PCR. Concerning the study's data processing: Within the assay, amplification of reference gene primers was used to estimate how many nucleated cells each sample contained. To quantify the absolute abundance of each unique TCRbeta CDR3 rearrangement, sequence reads were collapsed and filtered. For each sample, productive Simpson clonality was calculated by taking the square root of Simpson's diversity index across productive rearrangements. The table was pulled from immuneACCESS by TCRdb, which kept in-frame rearrangements only. Such tables lose some clones; where checked, under half of the loss comes from unresolved V genes, and the rest has no known cause. V and J calls and clone size are given by that table; D and trimming were obtained from the DNA. Present in this sample are a few hundred thousand clones, approximately 84% of which were seen just once. The ten biggest clones cover 3.4% of the sample.

Specimen: PBMCs or T cells enriched from blood (not recorded which). The clonotype originates from a man aged 45-65 years who had recovered from COVID-19.

Here the CDR3 is given as CASSPRRGEAFF. The nucleotides read TGTGCCAGCAGTCCCAGACGGGGTGAAGCTTTCTTT. The chain uses TRBV28 and TRBJ1-1; the D gene remains uncertain. Deletion took 5 bases off V and 7 bases off J, with a span of 11 bases between the germline ends. The CDR3, cysteine through phenylalanine, is 12 amino acids long. Of the read, only the CDR3 DNA is kept; its 36 bases are in frame from base 1. Based on the germline V gene, the CDR1 and CDR2 sequences are MDHEN and SYDVKM.